At least ten counts were recorded for the clone carrying this T cell receptor beta chain. The library gave individual cDNA molecules unique molecular identifiers. TCRdb called the RACE reads again in MiXCR, with one record for every CDR3 protein. The data show a few hundred thousand distinct CDR3 sequences, with nearly 5% seen just once and 2% to 2.5% held by the top ten. Time point: patch test 1, 2 weeks after DPC sensitization. Sample treatment: therapeutic diphenylcyclopropenone sensitization with weekly scalp DPC. This entry belongs to a study of human T cells and chemical hapten exposure. The source is a woman between 50 and 59 years old with alopecia areata. Some clones in this sample may be carry-over from other donors' samples. The sequencing here drew on whole blood, taken in connection with sensitization to the hapten diphenylcyclopropenone (DPC).

The CDR3 sequence: CASSPQGLTDTQYF. CDR3 nucleotides: TGTGCCAGCAGCCCCCAGGGTCTTACAGATACGCAGTATTTT. This chain connects TRBV14 to TRBJ2-3, with TRBD1 as a possible D gene (5 bases). CDR3 length equals 14 residues. Germline values: CDR1 SGHDN, CDR2 FVKESK. V gave up 4 bases and J gave up 3 bases, with 11 bases separating them.